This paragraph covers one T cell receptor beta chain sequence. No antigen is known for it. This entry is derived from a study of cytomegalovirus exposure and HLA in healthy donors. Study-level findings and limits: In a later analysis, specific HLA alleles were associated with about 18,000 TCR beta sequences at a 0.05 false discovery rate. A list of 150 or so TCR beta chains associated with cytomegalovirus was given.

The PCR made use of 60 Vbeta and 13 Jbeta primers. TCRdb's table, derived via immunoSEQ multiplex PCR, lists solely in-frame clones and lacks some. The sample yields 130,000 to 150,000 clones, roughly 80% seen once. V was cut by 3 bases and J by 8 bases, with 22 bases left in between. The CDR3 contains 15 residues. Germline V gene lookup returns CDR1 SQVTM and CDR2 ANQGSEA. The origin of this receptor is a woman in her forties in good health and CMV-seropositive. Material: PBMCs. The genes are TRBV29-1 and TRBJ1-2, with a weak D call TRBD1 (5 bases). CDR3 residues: CSVDTVQEGYYGYTF. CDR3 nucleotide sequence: TGCAGCGTTGACACCGTACAGGAGGGGTATTACGGCTACACCTTC.